The entry below describes one TCR beta chain. The sample comes from a study of blood T cell repertoires in COVID-19. Study-wide context: Donors in the United States, Italy and Spain gave samples during acute or convalescent COVID-19. T cells, B-cell-depleted T cells, or PBMCs supplied cDNA or gDNA.

CDR3 length: 14 residues. With 5 bases removed from V and 6 bases from J, the gap between germline ends came to 17 bases. Germline V gives CDR1 SGHDN, CDR2 FVKESK. In the original processing: Scientists estimated how many nucleated cells there were by amplifying reference gene primers. Clones were sequenced by immunoSEQ multiplex PCR, and TCRdb holds only the in-frame ones, with some missing. That table is the source of V, J and clone size, and D and trimming were worked out from the DNA. The table includes 100,000 to 150,000 clones, around 70% detected once. The chain is built from TRBV14 and TRBJ2-7, with D tentatively TRBD1 (9 bases). The clonotype originates from a man in his 60s with acute or convalescent COVID-19. Specimen: peripheral blood. This CDR3 reads CASSTGQGTSEQYF. The CDR3 DNA is TGTGCCAGCAGCACTGGACAGGGGACTAGCGAGCAGTACTTC.